This TCR beta chain was documented in a study of T-cell memory formation after mild COVID-19. CDR1 and CDR2 (germline): KGHDR, SFDVKD. Germline trimming cut 9 bases from V and 0 bases from J; bases unmatched to any gene: 18. The CDR3 totals 19 residues. As regards this clonotype: Its target is unknown.

Findings of the study overall: CD4+ contracting clones lay mainly in CM and EM, CD8+ ones in EMRA.

TCRdb processed the 5' RACE reads anew with MiXCR; each CDR3 protein has one entry. The data contain around 260,000 distinct CDR3 sequences, around 16% of them singletons. The chain carries TRBV24-1 and TRBJ2-1, with 8 bases matching TRBD1. The receptor comes from a young man who had mild COVID-19 (a few samples of this study predate the infection). Cell type and time point are not known. The sequencing sample was made of PBMCs or a T cell subset sorted from them (not recorded which). The CDR3 nucleotides are TGTGCCACCCAGGGGGCCGGGGCACCCCTTTTTCCCTCCTACAATGAGCAGTTCTTC. This sequence encodes CATQGAGAPLFPSYNEQFF.